This passage covers 13 T cell receptor beta chains from one sample sequenced in a study of T cell repertoires in cytomegalovirus infection. From the reads, TCRdb called clonotypes with MiXCR, one entry per CDR3 protein. The data contain approximately 770,000 distinct CDR3 sequences, 25% to 30% of them singletons. These receptors are not linked to any known antigen. This specimen was cultured CD8+ T cells from PBMCs, taken from culture after CMV antigen stimulation. The receptor source for this set is a human donor in good health (CMV status not recorded). Some clones in this sample may be carry-over from other donors' samples.

CDR3 DNA sequence: TGTGCCAGCAGCTCGGCCAAATATTCAAGACCCCTCCACTTT. Its protein is CASSSAKYSRPLHF. The chain recombines TRBV7-2 with TRBJ1-6; D ambiguous. Trimming removed 4 bases at V and 12 bases at J, with 16 bases between. The CDR3 length is 14 residues. The germline V gene has CDR1 SGHTA and CDR2 FQGNSA.

V usage is TRBV15 and J usage is TRBJ2-6; D remains ambiguous. CDR3 length: 15 residues. The V gene's germline CDR1 is LNHNV and CDR2 YYDKDF (reference sequence). V was pared by 1 base and J by 0 bases, with 4 bases between. CDR3: CATSRVSSGANVLTF. As DNA, the CDR3 is TGTGCCACCAGCAGAGTCAGCTCTGGGGCCAACGTCCTGACTTTC.

Only a few counts were recorded for this clonotype. CDR3 nucleotides: TGTGCCAGCAGAGTGGAACCGGGACAGCTAATTGGCTACACCTTC. This sequence encodes CASRVEPGQLIGYTF. The V and J genes are TRBV27 and TRBJ1-2, with 7 bases that match TRBD1. This CDR3 region has 15 residues. Losses at the gene ends were 6 bases for V and 7 bases for J; bases not matched to a gene: 14. Per germline, CDR1 MNHEY and CDR2 SMNVEV (reference sequence).

The sample holds a few counts of this clonotype. J is TRBJ1-1 and V is TRBV25-1; D is undetermined. Germline CDR1 reads MGHDK; CDR2 reads SYGVNS. Trimming removed 4 bases at V and 10 bases at J, with 10 bases between. This CDR3 contains 11 residues. This chain's CDR3 is CASSGGKGAFF. The CDR3, as DNA: TGTGCCAGCAGTGGCGGGAAGGGAGCTTTCTTT.

This clonotype was picked up a small number of times. DNA of the CDR3: TGCAGCGTGGAACGGGGAGGTGGGCCCAGTGGGCACAGGGGTACGCAGTATTTT. Protein: CSVERGGGPSGHRGTQYF. This chain connects TRBV29-1 to TRBJ2-3; D might be TRBD1 (7 bases). The CDR3 is made up of 18 amino acids. V was shortened by 6 bases and J by 8 bases, with 33 bases between the two germline ends. From germline, CDR1 is SQVTM and CDR2 ANQGSEA.

V is TRBV6-6 and J is TRBJ1-1; no firm D call. Trimming shortened V by 5 bases and J by 3 bases, and 19 bases separated the two germline ends. The CDR3 covers 16 residues. Germline V gene data show CDR1 as MNHNY and CDR2 as SVGAGI (reference sequence). The DNA for the CDR3 is TGTGCCAGCAGTGTCTTCTCCCCCTCCAGGCACACTGAAGCTTTCTTT. It translates to CASSVFSPSRHTEAFF.

This clonotype was counted only a few times. The genes are TRBV5-3 and TRBJ2-1; 8 positions match TRBD1. TRBV5-3 is reported as an ORF; its role is uncertain. This CDR3 spans 11 amino acids. Trimming at V came to 9 bases and at J to 5 bases, leaving 1 base not matched to a gene. CDR3 DNA: TGTGCCATGGGACAGGACAATGAGCAGTTCTTC. Its protein is CAMGQDNEQFF.

This clonotype was observed a few times. The genes are TRBV15 and TRBJ2-1; tentatively, D is TRBD1 (6 bases). The V gene's germline CDR1 is LNHNV and CDR2 YYDKDF (reference sequence). There are 16 residues in the CDR3. Trimming stripped 0 bases from V and 3 bases from J, with 12 bases between. The CDR3 DNA reads TGTGCCACCAGCAGAGAACAGGGCCCCGGCTACAATGAGCAGTTCTTC. Amino acid sequence: CATSREQGPGYNEQFF. The full variable domain, with the rest looked up from reference TRBV15 and TRBJ2-1, is DAMVIQNPRYQVTQFGKPVTLSCSQTLNHNVMYWYQQKSSQAPKLLFHYYDKDFNNEADTPDNFQSRRPNTSFCFLDIRSPGLGDTAMYLCATSREQGPGYNEQFFGPGTRLTVL.

This clonotype was observed a few times. V and J are TRBV19 and TRBJ1-1, with D possibly being TRBD1 (6 bases). This CDR3 region has 14 residues. Germline values: CDR1 LNHDA, CDR2 SQIVND (reference sequence). The V end lost 7 bases, the J end lost 3 bases, and 15 bases lay between the germline ends. CDR3: CASTMTGSDTEAFF. CDR3 nucleotide sequence: TGTGCCAGTACCATGACAGGTTCGGACACTGAAGCTTTCTTT.

The rearrangement links TRBV10-3 to TRBJ2-5; a weak D match, TRBD1 (5 bases). V lost 3 bases, J lost 5 bases, and 13 bases lay in between. In germline, CDR1 is ENHRY, CDR2 SYGVKD. The CDR3 has 14 residues. The CDR3 is CAISEGVGDETQYF. The CDR3 DNA reads TGTGCCATCAGTGAAGGGGTCGGAGACGAGACCCAGTACTTC.

There are a few counts of this clonotype. V usage is TRBV7-9 and J usage is TRBJ2-3; 8 positions match TRBD2. Germline CDR1 and CDR2: SEHNR and FQNEAQ (reference sequence). Losses at the gene ends were 4 bases for V and 2 bases for J; bases not matched to a gene: 5. This CDR3 is 15 amino acids long. The CDR3 sequence: CASSSGGAYTDTQYF. The CDR3 nucleotides are TGTGCCAGCAGCTCGGGGGGGGCTTACACAGATACGCAGTATTTT.

V and J are TRBV14 and TRBJ2-5, with TRBD2 matching over 7 bases. Germline V gene data show CDR1 as SGHDN and CDR2 as FVKESK. Losses at the gene ends were 3 bases for V and 5 bases for J; bases not matched to a gene: 12. The CDR3 loop spans 16 amino acids. For the CDR3, the DNA is TGTGCCAGCAGCCATTTCGAGGGTGCGGGGGTTGAGACCCAGTACTTC. It codes for CASSHFEGAGVETQYF.

This clonotype showed up just a few times. This chain connects TRBV28 to TRBJ1-5, with 8 bases identical to TRBD1. Germline lookup yields CDR1 MDHEN and CDR2 SYDVKM. V lost 5 bases and J lost 5; bases outside the gene matches: 8. There are 15 residues in the CDR3. In DNA form, the CDR3 reads TGTGCCAGCAGTCCCAGGGGGCCGATGGATCAGCCCCAGCATTTT. Its protein product is CASSPRGPMDQPQHF.